Listed below are T cell receptor beta chains from one sample, sequenced in a study of blood T cell repertoires in COVID-19. Assay used: immunoSEQ multiplex PCR; TCRdb lists only in-frame clones, some missing. There are some 83,000 clones in the sample; approximately 80% occur only once, and about 45% lies in the top ten. The source material was peripheral blood. The receptor set was obtained from a man older than 75 with acute or convalescent COVID-19. CDR3s include the opening cysteine and the closing phenylalanine or tryptophan. D genes are given only for firm matches. The size entry is marked missing in some rows and otherwise reads once, few, many or a size class.

TRBJ1-1 TRBV5-1 TRBD1 . CASTSITGGNTEAFF TGCGCCAGCACGTCCATTACAGGGGGAAACACTGAAGCTTTCTTT
TRBJ2-7 TRBV7-2 TRBD2 . CASSLLAGNSYEQYF TGTGCCAGCAGCCTTCTAGCGGGGAACTCCTACGAGCAGTACTTC
TRBJ2-1 TRBV29-1 TRBD2 . CSVDGLAGYGNEQFF TGCAGCGTTGATGGACTAGCGGGATATGGTAATGAGCAGTTCTTC
TRBJ2-3 TRBV2 . . CASSELRGGRDTQYF TGTGCCAGCAGTGAACTCAGGGGTGGGAGAGATACGCAGTATTTT
TRBJ1-2 TRBV29-1 . . CSVEDLRGPNYGYTF TGCAGCGTTGAAGATCTGCGCGGTCCTAACTATGGCTACACCTTC
TRBJ1-5 TRBV19 . . CASIAALGQPQHF TGTGCCAGTATTGCGGCTTTGGGTCAGCCCCAGCATTTT
TRBJ1-2 TRBV7-9 TRBD1 . CASSAGQVIYGYTF TGTGCCAGCAGCGCTGGACAGGTGATCTATGGCTACACCTTC
TRBJ2-1 TRBV6-1 TRBD2 . CASSEVISGSGYEQFF TGTGCCAGCAGTGAAGTTATTAGCGGGAGTGGCTATGAGCAGTTCTTC
TRBJ1-3 TRBV6-5 TRBD1 . CASRGTGPNTIYF TGTGCCAGCAGGGGGACAGGACCAAACACCATATATTTT
TRBJ1-3 TRBV6-5 . few CASRTGHPGNTIYF TGTGCCAGCAGAACAGGCCATCCTGGAAACACCATATATTTT
TRBJ1-5 TRBV30 TRBD1 few CAWRHSDRGHQPQHF TGTGCCTGGAGACACTCGGACAGGGGGCATCAGCCCCAGCATTTT
TRBJ1-3 TRBV29-1 TRBD1 once CSVEDLIGTGAGNTIYF TGCAGCGTTGAAGATTTAATCGGGACAGGGGCTGGAAACACCATATATTTT
TRBJ2-3 TRBV7-3 TRBD1 . CASSLTAAGGVGDTQYF TGTGCCAGCAGCTTAACGGCCGCAGGGGGCGTGGGAGATACGCAGTATTTT
TRBJ1-5 TRBV19 . . CASSIERQYNQPQHF TGTGCCAGTAGTATAGAACGACAGTACAATCAGCCCCAGCATTTT
TRBJ2-2 TRBV5-6 TRBD1 . CASSWYGQGRTGELFF TGTGCCAGCAGCTGGTACGGACAGGGGCGGACCGGGGAGCTGTTTTTT
TRBJ2-1 TRBV5-1 . . CASSLRGSSYNEQFF TGCGCCAGCAGCTTGCGCGGTAGCTCCTACAATGAGCAGTTCTTC
TRBJ2-5 TRBV5-1 . . CASSFTPGQEETQYF TGCGCCAGCAGCTTCACTCCGGGACAAGAAGAGACCCAGTACTTC
TRBJ1-6 TRBV7-2 . . CASSPTGSVSYNSPLHF TGTGCCAGCAGCCCAACAGGTTCCGTCTCCTATAATTCACCCCTCCACTTT
TRBJ1-4 TRBV19 TRBD1 few CASKRQGWNEKLFF TGTGCCAGTAAAAGACAGGGCTGGAATGAAAAACTGTTTTTT
TRBJ1-5 TRBV6-2/TRBV6-3 . . CASSYPQNYQPQHF TGTGCCAGCAGTTACCCGCAGAATTATCAGCCCCAGCATTTT
TRBJ2-1 TRBV24-1 TRBD2 . CATSDWGTSGSRNEQFF TGTGCCACCAGTGATTGGGGGACTAGCGGGAGTCGGAATGAGCAGTTCTTC
TRBJ1-1 TRBV19 TRBD1 . CASRPRTGTLNTEAFF TGTGCCAGTAGACCCAGGACAGGGACCCTGAACACTGAAGCTTTCTTT
TRBJ1-5 TRBV7-3 . . CASSPDNNQPQHF TGTGCCAGCAGCCCGGACAACAATCAGCCCCAGCATTTT
TRBJ2-1 TRBV11-2 TRBD2 . CASSLEAGEEYEQFF TGTGCCAGCAGCTTAGAGGCGGGAGAGGAGTATGAGCAGTTCTTC
TRBJ1-2 TRBV27 TRBD1 once CASSFSQGARISGYTF TGTGCCAGCAGTTTTTCCCAGGGGGCGCGAATTAGCGGCTACACCTTC
TRBJ1-5 TRBV7-2 . . CASSLRGPSQPQHF TGTGCCAGCAGCTTAAGAGGGCCCTCGCAGCCCCAGCATTTT
TRBJ1-6 TRBV25-1 TRBD1 . CASSDFGQGASPLHF TGTGCCAGCAGTGACTTCGGACAGGGAGCATCACCCCTCCACTTT
TRBJ2-2 TRBV6-5 TRBD2 few CASRRSGLNTGELFF TGTGCCAGCAGACGTAGCGGGCTGAACACCGGGGAGCTGTTTTTT
TRBJ2-7 TRBV28 TRBD1 medium-sized CASSFNRGRKYEQYF TGTGCCAGCAGTTTTAACAGGGGGCGAAAATACGAGCAGTACTTC
TRBJ2-3 TRBV6-5 . . CASTRRDTSTDTQYF TGTGCCAGCACCCGCCGGGACACAAGCACAGATACGCAGTATTTT
TRBJ2-7 TRBV6-5 TRBD2 . CASSSPGTSSYEQYF TGTGCCAGCAGTTCCCCCGGGACTAGCTCTTACGAGCAGTACTTC
TRBJ2-7 TRBV7-8 TRBD2 . CASSKREYSYEQYF TGTGCCAGCAGTAAGCGGGAGTACTCCTACGAGCAGTACTTC
TRBJ2-2 TRBV5-8 . . CASSLLGHPNTGELFF TGTGCCAGCAGTTTACTGGGACACCCGAACACCGGGGAGCTGTTTTTT
TRBJ2-4 TRBV19 . few CASSIGRAKNIQYF TGTGCCAGTAGTATAGGCAGAGCCAAAAACATTCAGTACTTC
TRBJ1-5 TRBV28 TRBD1 . CASSWDRVSNQPQHF TGTGCCAGCAGTTGGGACAGGGTCAGCAATCAGCCCCAGCATTTT
TRBJ1-2 TRBV28 . . CASSLLLPGWSNGYTF TGTGCCAGCAGTTTATTGCTTCCGGGGTGGTCCAATGGCTACACCTTC
TRBJ1-4 TRBV5-4 . . CASSLGQNEKLFF TGTGCCAGCAGCCTGGGACAAAATGAAAAACTGTTTTTT
TRBJ2-5 TRBV29-1 TRBD1 . CSVRTGQETQYF TGCAGCGTGCGGACAGGGCAAGAGACCCAGTACTTC
TRBJ1-4 TRBV3-1/TRBV3-2 . . CASSQVPGVLNEKLFF TGTGCCAGCAGCCAAGTTCCAGGCGTACTGAATGAAAAACTGTTTTTT
TRBJ2-6 TRBV5-4 TRBD1 . CASSDGTGGVGANVLTF TGTGCCAGCAGCGATGGGACAGGGGGCGTGGGGGCCAACGTCCTGACTTTC
TRBJ2-1 TRBV11-2 TRBD1 . CASSSWGTGSYNEQFF TGTGCCAGCAGCTCTTGGGGGACAGGCTCCTACAATGAGCAGTTCTTC
TRBJ2-6 TRBV11-1 . . CASSYVAAGANVLTF TGTGCCAGCAGCTACGTAGCGGCTGGGGCCAACGTCCTGACTTTC
TRBJ1-6 TRBV2 . . CATRDMDSPLHF TGTGCCACCAGGGACATGGATTCACCCCTCCACTTT
TRBJ2-7 TRBV6-6 . . CASSRTQGNEQYF TGTGCCAGCAGTCGGACTCAGGGGAACGAGCAGTACTTC
TRBJ1-1 TRBV7-2 . . CASSTSRTTFGTEAFF TGTGCCAGCAGCACATCAAGGACAACATTCGGCACTGAAGCTTTCTTT
TRBJ1-2 TRBV3-1/TRBV3-2 . . CASSSQGNYGYTF TGTGCCAGCAGCTCTCAGGGGAACTATGGCTACACCTTC